Presented here are 2 T cell receptor beta chains from one specimen sequenced in a study of OX40 agonist ivuxolimab in advanced cancers. Receptor libraries were prepared by the immunoSEQ multiplex PCR assay. TCRdb limited this immuneACCESS table to in-frame rearrangements with V and J called. A share of clones is missing; checked studies link under half to unresolved V genes, and the rest is unexplained. The sample table contains roughly 50,000 clones; only one count was recorded for roughly nine tenths of them. 12% of the sample rests with the top ten. The starting material was CD4+ or CD8+ T cells sorted from blood, obtained in a trial of the OX40 agonist ivuxolimab. The source of these receptors is an adult with an advanced solid tumor such as melanoma, head and neck, liver or kidney cancer.

This clone appeared once. J is TRBJ2-7 and V is TRBV27, with 8 bases identical to TRBD1. The CDR3 covers 15 residues. Germline-derived CDR1 and CDR2 are MNHEY and SMNVEV (reference sequence). The junction had 5 bases not matched to a gene; V was cut back by 3 bases and J by 1 base. CDR3 DNA: TGTGCCAGCAGTTTTGGGACAGGAATATCCTACGAGCAGTACTTC. Translating it yields CASSFGTGISYEQYF.

The V call is TRBV7-9, the J call TRBJ1-5; D gene unclear. This CDR3 comprises 12 residues. Germline assignment: CDR1 SEHNR and CDR2 FQNEAQ (reference sequence). V lost 2 bases, J lost 5 bases, and 4 bases lay in between. The CDR3: CASSLPHQPQHF. As DNA, the CDR3 is TGTGCCAGCAGCTTACCCCATCAGCCCCAGCATTTT.